This T cell receptor (beta chain) emerged from a study of blood T cell repertoires in COVID-19 (TCRdb year 2020). With regard to the full study: Collaborator samples came from the United States, Italy and Spain and covered acute and convalescent phases of COVID-19. The prospective study material was composed of cDNA or gDNA derived from T cells, B-cell-depleted T cells, or PBMCs. Subjects who had been exposed to COVID-19, were actively infected with it, or had recovered from it provided the deeply sampled blood TCRbeta repertoires that made up the dataset. A freely available public database, intended as a resource for researchers studying the immune response to SARS-CoV-2, is where the repertoires were released. The samples were drawn from the first 160 participants of the ongoing ImmuneRACE study and from 1,254 subjects provided by 6 global collaborators. A de-identified subject ID, COVID-19 status, age in years and sex were almost always included in the sample metadata. Where available, HLA class I and class II types were obtained from metadata supplied by the sample provider rather than from assay-based typing.

The immunoSEQ Assay, a bias-controlled multiplex PCR, was used to amplify TCRbeta CDR3 regions from genomic DNA. Processing in the source paper ran as follows. Nucleated cell counts per sample were estimated from amplification of reference gene primers within the assay. To quantify the absolute abundance of each unique TCRbeta CDR3 rearrangement, sequence reads were collapsed and filtered. For each sample, productive Simpson clonality was calculated as the square root of Simpson's diversity index over productive rearrangements. Sourced from immuneACCESS, this table was stored by TCRdb with only in-frame sequences that have V and J called. A share of the clones is absent; for the studies checked, an unresolved V gene accounts for under half, and the remainder has no known explanation. V, J and clone size derive from that table, while D and trimming were established from the DNA sequence. The sample includes more than 200,000 clones, with 80% to 90% observed a single time. The ten largest account for 4.4% of the sample.

Notes on this clone: The antigen this receptor binds is unknown. One base away there is no much larger clone; base qualities are not given.

Whole blood was collected in K2EDTA tubes by collaborating institutions according to the institutions' own protocols. Collaborator samples were shipped for TCRbeta analysis as frozen whole blood, isolated PBMCs, or DNA extracted from either sample type. Results the study describes overall, beyond this receptor: The amount of clinical and demographic metadata varied by source and participant and was provided uncurated.

This TCR was sampled from a man aged 50 to 59 with acute or convalescent COVID-19. Source material: peripheral blood.

The encoded CDR3 is CASIRQGESNQPQHF. The DNA sequence follows: TGTGCCAGCATTCGACAGGGTGAAAGCAATCAGCCCCAGCATTTT. The V and J segments used are TRBV6-5 and TRBJ1-5; 7 central nucleotides agree with TRBD1. V is pruned by 7 bases and J by 1 base, leaving 7 bases of the junction without a gene match. Its CDR3 holds 15 amino acids, cysteine through phenylalanine. The DNA shown is the 45-base CDR3, in frame from base 1. Reading the germline V gene gives CDR1 MNHEY and CDR2 SVGAGI.